This T cell receptor beta chain was recorded in a study of CD8 T cells in ankylosing spondylitis (dated by TCRdb to about 2017). Background on the whole study: The study profiled T cell receptor beta repertoires in healthy donors and ankylosing spondylitis patients to find disease-linked TCR variants. In total, the full study cohort was made up of roughly 110 healthy donors and 20 to 25 ankylosing spondylitis patients. Samples of peripheral blood were taken, and for ankylosing spondylitis patients, synovial fluid was collected as well. Overall study outcomes, separate from this receptor: Some of the motif variants had been reported before in the synovial fluid and blood of reactive arthritis patients, a finding that suggests common disease-initiation mechanisms. The disease-linked clones were reported to be significantly enriched in matched synovial fluid samples from ankylosing spondylitis patients. Blood from ankylosing spondylitis patients appeared to be characterized by a TCR beta motif made up of about 8 highly homologous amino acid variants. A CD8+ phenotype was shown by the disease-linked clones, which were found at relatively low frequencies in peripheral blood.

Sequencing relied on an Illumina HiSeq 2500. Quantitative 5'-RACE with molecular barcodes was used to prepare TCR beta libraries. The original methods were these. A new computational method based on a probabilistic model of VDJ rearrangement was used to identify disease-linked TCR variants. The public reads were reanalyzed by TCRdb: fastp trimming at Q25, MiXCR alignment, in-frame beta chains only. Merged by CDR3 protein, the rows form single entries marked with the most common genes and DNA. It is TCRdb's table, rather than the study itself, that gives the V and J calls and clone size. The table for this sample lists fewer than 180,000 distinct CDR3 sequences; approximately 48% of them were counted only once. Roughly 15% of the sample lies in the top ten. Synovial fluid samples were paired with blood samples taken from the same ankylosing spondylitis patients. This clonotype was picked up one time. What this receptor recognizes is not known. It has no much larger one-base neighbor in the sample; base qualities were not kept. One read alone provides weak support.

Per the germline V gene, MDHEN is the CDR1 and SYDVKM is the CDR2. The CDR3, cysteine through phenylalanine, is 13 amino acids long. Solely the CDR3 DNA is kept, with 39 bases framed from the first base. Deletion took 8 bases off V and 5 bases off J, with a span of 13 bases between the germline ends. The specimen sequenced was synovial fluid, either unsorted or a sorted T cell fraction (not recorded which). The source is a male donor with ankylosing spondylitis. The chain was built from TRBV28 and TRBJ1-5, with a weak D call of TRBD1 (5 bases match). The CDR3 amino acid sequence is: CASYGRTYQPQHF. The nucleotide sequence reads as follows: TGTGCCAGCTACGGACGGACATATCAGCCCCAGCATTTT.